Below, one T cell receptor beta chain is given with its context. This sample was included in a study of T cell changes during pregnancy in multiple sclerosis. Assay used: immunoSEQ multiplex PCR; TCRdb lists only in-frame clones, some missing. Among 40,000 to 60,000 clones, almost 90% were seen once, and the ten largest hold roughly 1.5%. Material: peripheral blood, obtained in the first trimester of pregnancy. The source is a female donor in good health, enrolled as a control in a pregnancy study.

CDR3 protein: CASSLFGRTVQETQYF. The CDR3 nucleotides are TGTGCCAGCAGCTTATTCGGACGGACAGTCCAAGAGACCCAGTACTTC. The chain links TRBV7-8 to TRBJ2-5, with D tentatively TRBD1 (6 bases). Trimming cost V 2 bases and J 1 base, with 14 bases left between them. Germline CDR1 and CDR2: SGHVS and FQNEAQ. This CDR3 region has 16 residues.